The clone carrying this T cell receptor beta chain has only one observation. Its antigen is as yet unknown. The CDR3 extends over 14 amino acids. The germline gives CDR1 MNHEY, CDR2 SVGAGI. V gave up 7 bases and J gave up 3 bases; unmatched junction bases: 9. Unique molecular identifiers featured in how the TCRbeta library was prepared. TCRdb re-called the PCR reads through MiXCR, storing one row per CDR3 protein. The data contain more than 200,000 distinct CDR3 sequences, about a quarter of them singletons. This sample is drawn from a study of T-cell reconstitution after alpha-beta-depleted transplantation in children. Study-wide results and limits: Some patients showed high day-60 TCRbeta diversity, which derived from surviving recipient T cells and thymic progenitors. By about two months after transplant, alpha-beta T cells reportedly arose from several hundred graft clones that had expanded. From newly produced T cells came most of the T-cell counts and diversity one year after transplant.

The receptor was isolated from a girl aged 2-9 years with Fanconi anemia, due to receive a stem cell transplant. Specimen: PBMCs, collected before TCRalphabeta/CD19-depleted stem cell transplant. V is TRBV6-5 and J is TRBJ2-7; 7 nucleotides align to TRBD1. CDR3 residues: CASIRTGFFYEQYF. The CDR3 DNA sequence: TGTGCCAGCATTAGGACAGGCTTCTTCTACGAGCAGTACTTC.